The 10 T cell receptor beta chains presented below share a single source sample, sequenced in a study of blood T cell repertoires in COVID-19. Here immunoSEQ multiplex PCR was the method, and the copy in TCRdb shows in-frame clones only, minus some. The sample carries 250,000 to 300,000 clones, roughly 80% recorded once. Sample: PBMCs or T cells enriched from blood (not recorded which). These receptors all come from a man aged 35 to 55 who had been exposed to COVID-19.

This clone was seen a handful of times. The chain couples TRBV7-2 to TRBJ1-6; D is perhaps TRBD1 (6 bases). Germline V gene sequence: CDR1 SGHTA, CDR2 FQGNSA. CDR3 length: 16 amino acids. The V end lost 4 bases, the J end lost 9 bases, and 19 bases lay between the germline ends. The CDR3 protein is CASSYGTSGAVSPLHF. CDR3 sequence (DNA): TGTGCCAGCAGCTACGGAACCTCAGGGGCGGTTTCACCCCTCCACTTT.

The chain links TRBV19 to TRBJ1-1; 7 nucleotides match TRBD1. The CDR3 runs 15 residues. The germline V gene encodes CDR1 LNHDA and CDR2 SQIVND (reference sequence). Trimming at V came to 4 bases and at J to 0 bases, leaving 5 bases not matched to a gene. In DNA, the CDR3 is TGTGCCAGTAGTAGAGGGGGACAGCTGAACACTGAAGCTTTCTTT. It encodes CASSRGGQLNTEAFF.

V usage is TRBV18 and J usage is TRBJ1-4; TRBD1 aligns across 12 bases. The length of the CDR3 is 17 residues. Germline-derived CDR1 and CDR2 are KGHSH and LQKENI. V trimming: 0 bases; J trimming: 8 bases; junction bases outside the gene matches: 7. This chain's CDR3 is CASSPPVGQGANEKLFF. CDR3 DNA sequence: TGTGCCAGCTCACCACCAGTGGGACAGGGGGCAAACGAAAAACTGTTTTTT.

This clone showed up just a few times. The chain is built from TRBV19 and TRBJ2-2, with 7 positions matching TRBD2. The junction had 4 bases not matched to a gene; V was cut back by 2 bases and J by 4 bases. This CDR3 is built from 15 residues. The germline CDR1 and CDR2 sequences are LNHDA and SQIVND (reference sequence). DNA of the CDR3: TGTGCCAGTAGTATACTCGCTAGCGGCACCGGGGAGCTGTTTTTT. Translation: CASSILASGTGELFF.

V usage is TRBV14 and J usage is TRBJ1-1, with D tentatively TRBD1 (6 bases). Deletions cut 2 bases from V and 3 bases from J, with 22 bases between. CDR3 length: 18 residues. The germline CDR1 and CDR2 sequences are SGHDN and FVKESK. For the CDR3, the DNA is TGTGCCAGCAGCCAACGGAGTGGACAGTCCCGGGCGTACACTGAAGCTTTCTTT. It is translated as CASSQRSGQSRAYTEAFF.

V is TRBV5-4 and J is TRBJ1-2; tentative D call: TRBD1 (6 bases). The germline V gene encodes CDR1 SGHNT and CDR2 YYREEE (reference sequence). The CDR3 consists of 15 residues. V gave up 2 bases and J gave up 5 bases, with 16 bases separating them. The CDR3 DNA is TGTGCCAGCAGCTTCGGACAGACCTCCATTTATGGCTACACCTTC. This encodes CASSFGQTSIYGYTF.

The J gene is TRBJ1-5, the V gene TRBV10-3; 11 bases map to TRBD1. Unmatched junction bases numbered 7, after V lost 6 bases and J lost 9 bases. In germline, CDR1 is ENHRY, CDR2 SYGVKD. The CDR3 length is 14 residues. The CDR3, as DNA: TGTGCCATCAGGGGACAGGGGGACTCGGGGCCCCAGCATTTT. It yields the protein CAIRGQGDSGPQHF.

The gene calls are TRBV7-9 and TRBJ1-4, with 7 bases fitting TRBD1. CDR1 SEHNR and CDR2 FQNEAQ come from the germline V gene (reference sequence). J gave up 0 bases and V 7 bases, and 5 bases lay outside the gene matches. The CDR3 spans 15 residues. The CDR3: CASMGQLATNEKLFF. DNA of the CDR3: TGTGCCAGCATGGGACAGCTAGCAACTAATGAAAAACTGTTTTTT.

The chain employs TRBV5-4 and TRBJ1-2; D gene ambiguous. The CDR3 has 14 amino acids. Trimming took off 2 bases at V and 3 bases at J, with 11 bases between the two ends. The V gene's germline CDR1 is SGHNT and CDR2 YYREEE (reference sequence). Here the CDR3 DNA reads TGTGCCAGCAGCTTTGCGGGGTCCCACTATGGCTACACCTTC. Its protein product is CASSFAGSHYGYTF.

In the case of this clone: The junction and the germline gene differ at one end; a read error may be behind it. The chain couples TRBV7-7 to TRBJ2-3; 9 bases agree with TRBD2. The CDR3 extends over 16 amino acids. Germline assignment: CDR1 SSHAT and CDR2 FNYEAQ (reference sequence). The CDR3 DNA follows: TGTGCTAGCAGCCTACAAGCGGGAGGACGTACAGATACGCAGTATTTT. Its translation is CASSLQAGGRTDTQYF.